A selection of T cell receptor beta chains follows, all from one sample in a study of shared clonotypes between healthy human individuals. The repertoire was sequenced with immunoSEQ multiplex PCR; TCRdb's copy has only in-frame clones and lacks some. The sample has over 1.4 million clones; around 97% are singletons. Material: naive CD4+ T cells sorted from blood. Receptor source: a man aged 25 to 45 in good health. The CDR3 runs from the conserved cysteine through the conserved F or W. A D gene is named only where the DNA matches it firmly. Clone size is not always given. Where it is, it says once, few, many or a class for expanded clones.

>TRBJ2-7|NA|TRBD1|TRBV9
CASSTSGGSYEQYF
TGTGCCAGCAGCACCTCAGGGGGCTCCTACGAGCAGTACTTC
>TRBJ2-6|NA|NA|TRBV2
CASSLRGTGANVLTF
TGTGCCAGCAGTCTTCGGGGGACTGGGGCCAACGTCCTGACTTTC
>TRBJ2-5|once|TRBD1|TRBV5-6
CASSLRQGRETQYF
TGTGCCAGCAGCCTAAGACAGGGCCGAGAGACCCAGTACTTC
>TRBJ2-1|NA|NA|TRBV7-6
CASSLIVGNNEQFF
TGTGCCAGCAGCCTTATCGTCGGTAACAATGAGCAGTTCTTC
>TRBJ1-4|NA|NA|TRBV18
CASSYGSWEGNEKLFF
TGTGCCAGCTCATACGGGAGCTGGGAAGGGAATGAAAAACTGTTTTTT
>TRBJ2-3|NA|NA|TRBV5-8
CASRTVPTDTQYF
TGTGCCAGCAGGACAGTCCCGACAGATACGCAGTATTTT
>TRBJ1-4|NA|TRBD1|TRBV11-2
CASSLVQGLKLFF
TGTGCCAGCAGCTTAGTACAGGGGTTGAAACTGTTTTTT
>TRBJ2-7|NA|NA|TRBV7-9
CASSPGGGAVEQYF
TGTGCCAGCAGCCCCGGCGGCGGAGCGGTCGAGCAGTACTTC
>TRBJ2-1|NA|TRBD2|TRBV4-2
CASSPTSGRVNEQFF
TGTGCCAGCAGCCCTACTAGCGGGAGAGTCAATGAGCAGTTCTTC
>TRBJ2-1|NA|TRBD2|TRBV18
CASSSGLAGFEQFF
TGTGCCAGCTCATCGGGACTAGCGGGCTTTGAGCAGTTCTTC
>TRBJ2-3|NA|TRBD2|TRBV6-1
CASSGRVSGRSLADTQYF
TGTGCCAGCAGTGGGAGGGTTAGCGGGAGATCGTTAGCAGATACGCAGTATTTT
>TRBJ2-7|NA|TRBD1|TRBV5-1
CASSLGPAGTGSSYEQYF
TGCGCCAGCAGCTTGGGCCCAGCCGGGACAGGGAGCTCCTACGAGCAGTACTTC
>TRBJ1-1|NA|NA|TRBV27
CASSKIGVNTEAFF
TGTGCCAGCAGTAAAATAGGGGTTAACACTGAAGCTTTCTTT
>TRBJ2-1|NA|TRBD2|TRBV28
CASSEILAGRYNEQFF
TGTGCCAGCAGTGAGATACTAGCGGGACGTTACAATGAGCAGTTCTTC
>TRBJ1-1|NA|TRBD1|TRBV5-1
CASSLRPGQVIMNTEAFF
TGCGCCAGCAGCTTACGACCGGGACAGGTCATCATGAACACTGAAGCTTTCTTT
>TRBJ1-5|NA|NA|TRBV5-1
CASSSGPSDSNQPQHF
TGCGCCAGCAGCTCAGGACCCTCTGATAGCAATCAGCCCCAGCATTTT
>TRBJ1-1|NA|TRBD1|TRBV18
CASSPTPQRILEGALKTEAFF
TGTGCCAGCTCACCCACTCCACAGCGCATCCTCGAGGGGGCATTGAAGACTGAAGCTTTCTTT
>TRBJ1-4|NA|NA|TRBV28
CASSLRDTRNEKLFF
TGTGCCAGCAGTTTACGGGACACAAGGAATGAAAAACTGTTTTTT
>TRBJ2-7|NA|NA|TRBV27
CASSPRGGQYYEQYF
TGTGCCAGCAGTCCCCGCGGCGGCCAGTACTACGAGCAGTACTTC
>TRBJ2-3|NA|NA|TRBV11-3
CASSLDRLSTDTQYF
TGTGCCAGCAGCTTAGATCGACTCAGCACAGATACGCAGTATTTT
>TRBJ1-2|NA|NA|TRBV28
CASSLTQDLGHGYTF
TGTGCCAGCAGTTTAACACAGGATCTAGGTCATGGCTACACCTTC
>TRBJ2-2|NA|TRBD1|TRBV27
CATRDRGRTGELFF
TGTGCCACCCGGGACAGGGGACGTACCGGGGAGCTGTTTTTT
>TRBJ2-1|NA|NA|TRBV7-2
CASSLAPGGRPSEQFF
TGTGCCAGCAGCTTAGCGCCGGGGGGCCGCCCCAGTGAGCAGTTCTTC
>TRBJ2-1|few|NA|TRBV5-4
CASSVGPDANEQFF
TGTGCCAGCAGCGTGGGGCCGGATGCCAATGAGCAGTTCTTC
>TRBJ2-7|NA|NA|TRBV27
CASGGYSYEQYF
TGTGCCAGCGGCGGTTACTCCTACGAGCAGTACTTC
>TRBJ2-7|NA|TRBD2|TRBV6-4
CASSDSIFLAGEVLRGYEQYF
TGTGCCAGCAGTGACTCGATCTTCCTAGCGGGCGAAGTCCTACGGGGTTACGAGCAGTACTTC
>TRBJ2-1|NA|TRBD2|TRBV2
CASSGAPTRQRGSNEQFF
TGTGCCAGCAGTGGGGCCCCAACGCGACAACGCGGGAGCAATGAGCAGTTCTTC
>TRBJ1-3|NA|NA|TRBV28
CASSGADRFSGNTIYF
TGTGCCAGCAGTGGGGCTGACAGATTCTCTGGAAACACCATATATTTT
>TRBJ2-2|NA|TRBD2|TRBV9
CASSPSTSGSFATGELFF
TGTGCCAGCAGCCCGTCGACTAGCGGGAGTTTCGCCACCGGGGAGCTGTTTTTT
>TRBJ2-5|NA|NA|TRBV29-1
CSVPHGGETQYF
TGCAGCGTTCCCCATGGGGGCGAGACCCAGTACTTC
>TRBJ1-2|few|NA|TRBV15
CATSSSGSYGYTF
TGTGCCACCAGCAGCTCAGGGTCCTATGGCTACACCTTC
>TRBJ2-1|NA|NA|TRBV5-4
CASSLEMAYNEQFF
TGTGCCAGCAGCTTGGAGATGGCCTACAATGAGCAGTTCTTC
>TRBJ2-3|NA|TRBD2|TRBV28
CASNGGWGTPDTQYF
TGTGCCAGCAACGGGGGGTGGGGAACCCCAGATACGCAGTATTTT
>TRBJ2-1|few|TRBD2|TRBV29-1
CSVTSGDYNEQFF
TGCAGCGTTACTAGCGGGGACTACAATGAGCAGTTCTTC
>TRBJ2-1|NA|TRBD1|TRBV18
CASSPPGQVYSEQFF
TGTGCCAGCTCACCACCGGGACAGGTTTATAGTGAGCAGTTCTTC
>TRBJ1-4|NA|NA|TRBV28
CASSFSATNEKLFF
TGTGCCAGCAGTTTTTCTGCAACTAATGAAAAACTGTTTTTT
>TRBJ2-2|NA|TRBD1|TRBV5-1
CASSLGGQPGLGELFF
TGCGCCAGCAGCTTGGGGGGACAGCCCGGCCTCGGGGAGCTGTTTTTT
>TRBJ2-5|NA|TRBD2|TRBV6-1
CASSEVLAGGPQETQYF
TGTGCCAGTAGTGAGGTACTAGCGGGAGGGCCTCAAGAGACCCAGTACTTC
>TRBJ1-5|NA|TRBD1|TRBV5-1
CASSTGGDQPQHF
TGCGCCAGCAGTACAGGGGGTGATCAGCCCCAGCATTTT
>TRBJ1-2|NA|TRBD1|TRBV19
CASRRTGAGGYTF
TGTGCCAGTAGACGCACAGGGGCAGGTGGCTACACCTTC
>TRBJ1-5|NA|NA|TRBV19
CASKIGPSHSNQPQHF
TGTGCCAGTAAGATAGGCCCGTCCCATAGCAATCAGCCCCAGCATTTT
>TRBJ2-2|NA|NA|TRBV6-6
CASSPTVGYTGELFF
TGTGCCAGCAGCCCCACAGTTGGCTACACCGGGGAGCTGTTTTTT
>TRBJ2-2|once|NA|TRBV5-1
CASNRPGRKNGELFF
TGCGCCAGTAACCGTCCGGGACGGAAAAACGGGGAGCTGTTTTTT
>TRBJ2-5|NA|NA|TRBV10-3
CAISDSDPETQYF
TGTGCCATCAGTGATTCGGACCCCGAGACCCAGTACTTC
>TRBJ1-3|once|NA|TRBV5-6
CASGLQTGSGNTIYF
TGTGCCAGCGGCCTACAGACAGGCTCTGGAAACACCATATATTTT
>TRBJ1-4|NA|NA|TRBV30
CASWGSDNEKLFF
TGTGCCTCATGGGGGTCGGATAATGAAAAACTGTTTTTT
>TRBJ2-5|NA|NA|TRBV7-2
CASSLQETQYF
TGTGCCAGCAGCCTACAGGAGACCCAGTACTTC
>TRBJ2-3|NA|NA|TRBV10-1
CASSESRLDRTQYF
TGCGCCAGCAGTGAGTCCCGACTAGATAGAACGCAGTATTTT
>TRBJ2-7|NA|TRBD1|TRBV5-1
CASSLTGDAYEQYF
TGCGCCAGCAGCTTAACAGGGGACGCCTACGAGCAGTACTTC
>TRBJ1-5|NA|TRBD1|TRBV19
CASSLDRGRQPQHF
TGTGCCAGTAGTCTCGACAGGGGGCGTCAGCCCCAGCATTTT
>TRBJ2-1|NA|NA|TRBV5-1
CASSLAGHGSGEQFF
TGCGCCAGCAGCTTGGCGGGGCATGGATCGGGTGAGCAGTTCTTC
>TRBJ2-1|NA|NA|TRBV2
CASSQAYNEQFF
TGTGCCAGCAGTCAAGCTTACAATGAGCAGTTCTTC
>TRBJ2-5|NA|TRBD2|TRBV28
CASSLVLAGTETQYF
TGTGCCAGCAGTTTGGTGCTAGCGGGAACAGAGACCCAGTACTTC
>TRBJ1-2|NA|NA|TRBV28
CASIGTANYGYTF
TGTGCCAGCATCGGAACAGCGAACTATGGCTACACCTTC
>TRBJ2-7|NA|NA|TRBV9
CASSVVASSYEQYF
TGTGCCAGCAGCGTAGTGGCGAGCTCCTACGAGCAGTACTTC
>TRBJ2-7|NA|NA|TRBV28
CASSLGLRGVREQYF
TGTGCCAGCAGTTTGGGCCTTAGGGGGGTACGGGAGCAGTACTTC
>TRBJ2-7|NA|TRBD2|TRBV7-2
CASSSRLAGVYEQYF
TGTGCCAGCAGCTCCCGCCTAGCGGGAGTGTACGAGCAGTACTTC
>TRBJ2-7|NA|TRBD2|TRBV5-4
CASSLAGLAREQYF
TGTGCCAGCAGCTTGGCCGGACTAGCGAGGGAGCAGTACTTC